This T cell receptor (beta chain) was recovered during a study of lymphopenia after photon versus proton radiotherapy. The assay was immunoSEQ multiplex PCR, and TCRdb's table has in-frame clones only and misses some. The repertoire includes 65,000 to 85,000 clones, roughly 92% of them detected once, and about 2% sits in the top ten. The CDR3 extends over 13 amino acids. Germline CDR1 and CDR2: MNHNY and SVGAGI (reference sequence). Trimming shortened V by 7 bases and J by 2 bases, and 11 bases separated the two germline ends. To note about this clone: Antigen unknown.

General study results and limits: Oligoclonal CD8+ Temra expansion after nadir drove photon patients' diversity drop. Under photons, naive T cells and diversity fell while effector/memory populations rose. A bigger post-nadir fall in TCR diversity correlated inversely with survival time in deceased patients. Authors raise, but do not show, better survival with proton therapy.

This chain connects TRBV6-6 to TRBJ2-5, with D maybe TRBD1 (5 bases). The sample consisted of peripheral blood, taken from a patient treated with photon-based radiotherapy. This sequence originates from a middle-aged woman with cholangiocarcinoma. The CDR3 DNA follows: TGTGCCAGCACCGATGACAGTCAAGAGACCCAGTACTTC. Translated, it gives CASTDDSQETQYF.